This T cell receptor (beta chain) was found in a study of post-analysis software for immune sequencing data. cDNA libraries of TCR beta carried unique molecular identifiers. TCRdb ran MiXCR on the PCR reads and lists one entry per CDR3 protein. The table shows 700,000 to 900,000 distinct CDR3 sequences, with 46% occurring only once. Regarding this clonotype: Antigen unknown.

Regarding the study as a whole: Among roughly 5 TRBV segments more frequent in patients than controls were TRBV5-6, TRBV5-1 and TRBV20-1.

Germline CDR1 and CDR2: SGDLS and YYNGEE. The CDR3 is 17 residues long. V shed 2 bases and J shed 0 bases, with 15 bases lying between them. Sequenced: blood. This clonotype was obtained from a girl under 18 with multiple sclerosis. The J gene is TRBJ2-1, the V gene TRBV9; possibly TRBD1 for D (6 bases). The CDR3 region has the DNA TGTGCCAGCAGCGTTGGCCGGACAGCTCGCTCCTACAATGAGCAGTTCTTC. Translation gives CASSVGRTARSYNEQFF.